The source of this TCR beta chain is a study of T cells after yellow fever vaccination. Via MiXCR, TCRdb re-called the 5' RACE reads, giving one row per CDR3 protein. This table holds over 110,000 distinct CDR3 sequences, 7.7% found once. With regard to this clonotype: Given a much more abundant clone one base away, this may be a read error.

CDR1 is SGHTA and CDR2 is FQGNSA in the germline V gene. This CDR3 comprises 15 residues. J was trimmed by 2 bases and V by 4 bases; bases with no gene match: 6. This sequence joins TRBV7-2 and TRBJ2-7; TRBD1 agrees at 9 bases. The sequencing here drew on CD4+ T cells sorted from PBMCs, taken 5 days after the yellow fever booster vaccination. The receptor comes from a man aged 30 to 45 who received the YFV17D yellow fever vaccine. The CDR3 DNA follows: TGTGCCAGCAGCTCACAGGGGGCGCAAGCCTACGAGCAGTACTTC. It translates to CASSSQGAQAYEQYF.